This is a list of T cell receptor beta chains from one sample in a study of beta chain features in type 1 diabetes. Here immunoSEQ multiplex PCR was the method, and the copy in TCRdb shows in-frame clones only, minus some. The top ten clones hold about 0.017% of a sample with hundreds of thousands of clones, around 15% of them seen once. Sequences were obtained from naive CD4+ T cells from blood. The receptor source for this set is a man aged 25-45 years with type 1 diabetes. The CDR3 runs from the conserved cysteine through the conserved F or W. Each record gives: J gene, V gene, D gene, clone size, CDR3 protein, CDR3 DNA. D genes are given only for firm matches. Rows may omit the clone size; those that give it use once, few, many or a size class.

J gene: TRBJ2-7; V gene: TRBV7-2; D gene: TRBD2; clone size: few; CDR3 protein: CASSFYETSGSYEQYF; CDR3 DNA: TGTGCCAGCAGCTTTTACGAGACTAGCGGCTCCTACGAGCAGTACTTC
J gene: TRBJ2-7; V gene: TRBV6-6; D gene: TRBD1; clone size: NA; CDR3 protein: CASSYSVDRGYEQYF; CDR3 DNA: TGTGCCAGCAGTTACTCTGTGGACAGGGGCTACGAGCAGTACTTC
J gene: TRBJ2-2; V gene: TRBV10-3; D gene: NA; clone size: NA; CDR3 protein: CATKPGTGELFF; CDR3 DNA: TGTGCCACGAAACCCGGTACCGGGGAGCTGTTTTTT
J gene: TRBJ2-1; V gene: TRBV28; D gene: TRBD1; clone size: NA; CDR3 protein: CASSPGGLNEQFF; CDR3 DNA: TGTGCCAGCAGTCCAGGGGGCTTGAATGAGCAGTTCTTC
J gene: TRBJ1-2; V gene: TRBV27; D gene: NA; clone size: few; CDR3 protein: CASAPGQGYGYTF; CDR3 DNA: TGTGCCAGCGCACCGGGACAAGGTTATGGCTACACCTTC
J gene: TRBJ1-1; V gene: TRBV5-6; D gene: TRBD1; clone size: few; CDR3 protein: CASSDIRTGQTEAFF; CDR3 DNA: TGTGCCAGCAGCGACATCAGGACAGGGCAAACTGAAGCTTTCTTT
J gene: TRBJ1-2; V gene: TRBV28; D gene: NA; clone size: once; CDR3 protein: CASSRYGYTF; CDR3 DNA: TGTGCCAGCAGTCGGTATGGCTACACCTTC
J gene: TRBJ1-1; V gene: TRBV4-3; D gene: NA; clone size: NA; CDR3 protein: CASSQTGSTTRGAFF; CDR3 DNA: TGCGCCAGCAGCCAAACCGGGTCAACTACCCGGGGAGCTTTCTTT
J gene: TRBJ2-7; V gene: TRBV28; D gene: TRBD1; clone size: few; CDR3 protein: CASSYAGQGAYEQYF; CDR3 DNA: TGTGCCAGCAGTTATGCGGGACAGGGGGCCTACGAGCAGTACTTC
J gene: TRBJ2-7; V gene: TRBV11-2; D gene: TRBD2; clone size: few; CDR3 protein: CASSVERERGQYF; CDR3 DNA: TGTGCCAGCAGCGTAGAGCGGGAGCGCGGGCAGTACTTC
J gene: TRBJ1-5; V gene: TRBV5-1; D gene: NA; clone size: once; CDR3 protein: CASSPGQSSQPQHF; CDR3 DNA: TGCGCCAGCAGCCCCGGACAGTCAAGTCAGCCCCAGCATTTT
J gene: TRBJ2-7; V gene: TRBV5-1; D gene: NA; clone size: NA; CDR3 protein: CASSLETGPYEQYF; CDR3 DNA: TGCGCCAGCAGCTTGGAGACAGGACCCTACGAGCAGTACTTC
J gene: TRBJ2-7; V gene: TRBV29-1; D gene: TRBD1; clone size: few; CDR3 protein: CSVDRTGTYEQYF; CDR3 DNA: TGCAGCGTTGATCGGACAGGGACCTACGAGCAGTACTTC
J gene: TRBJ1-1; V gene: TRBV5-4; D gene: NA; clone size: NA; CDR3 protein: CASSIPGQNTEAFF; CDR3 DNA: TGTGCCAGCAGCATTCCGGGACAGAACACTGAAGCTTTCTTT
J gene: TRBJ2-7; V gene: TRBV25-1; D gene: NA; clone size: few; CDR3 protein: CASSEYPNSYEQYF; CDR3 DNA: TGTGCCAGCAGTGAATATCCCAATTCCTACGAGCAGTACTTC
J gene: TRBJ2-6; V gene: TRBV7-9; D gene: TRBD1; clone size: few; CDR3 protein: CASSRGQPGANVLTF; CDR3 DNA: TGTGCCAGCAGCCGGGGACAGCCTGGGGCCAACGTCCTGACTTTC
J gene: TRBJ2-5; V gene: TRBV28; D gene: NA; clone size: NA; CDR3 protein: CASRGGQFQETQYF; CDR3 DNA: TGTGCCAGCAGGGGCGGACAGTTCCAAGAGACCCAGTACTTC
J gene: TRBJ2-1; V gene: TRBV2; D gene: NA; clone size: few; CDR3 protein: CASKERPTLEQFF; CDR3 DNA: TGTGCCAGCAAGGAGCGACCAACCCTAGAGCAGTTCTTC
J gene: TRBJ2-1; V gene: TRBV27; D gene: TRBD2; clone size: few; CDR3 protein: CASSWEGLAGGEQFF; CDR3 DNA: TGTGCCAGCAGTTGGGAGGGACTAGCGGGAGGTGAGCAGTTCTTC
J gene: TRBJ2-1; V gene: TRBV6-5; D gene: TRBD2; clone size: NA; CDR3 protein: CASSYQSGRSYNEQFF; CDR3 DNA: TGTGCCAGCAGTTACCAAAGCGGGAGGTCCTACAATGAGCAGTTCTTC
J gene: TRBJ2-7; V gene: TRBV27; D gene: TRBD1; clone size: few; CDR3 protein: CASSRTGNYEQYF; CDR3 DNA: TGTGCCAGCAGTCGGACAGGGAACTACGAGCAGTACTTC
J gene: TRBJ2-7; V gene: TRBV2; D gene: NA; clone size: few; CDR3 protein: CASSGYRAGYF; CDR3 DNA: TGTGCCAGCAGTGGATACAGGGCGGGGTACTTC
J gene: TRBJ2-5; V gene: TRBV6-5; D gene: NA; clone size: NA; CDR3 protein: CASSYSGDYQETQYF; CDR3 DNA: TGTGCCAGCAGTTACTCGGGGGACTACCAAGAGACCCAGTACTTC
J gene: TRBJ2-3; V gene: TRBV6-5; D gene: NA; clone size: few; CDR3 protein: CASSRQDTDTQYF; CDR3 DNA: TGTGCCAGCAGCCGACAGGACACAGATACGCAGTATTTT
J gene: TRBJ2-1; V gene: TRBV19; D gene: TRBD1; clone size: NA; CDR3 protein: CASSNRDRFSGYNEQFF; CDR3 DNA: TGTGCCAGTAGTAACCGGGACAGGTTTAGTGGTTACAATGAGCAGTTCTTC
J gene: TRBJ2-1; V gene: TRBV18; D gene: TRBD1; clone size: few; CDR3 protein: CASSGLGQGDEQFF; CDR3 DNA: TGTGCCAGCTCAGGCCTGGGACAGGGAGATGAGCAGTTCTTC
J gene: TRBJ2-6; V gene: TRBV5-1; D gene: NA; clone size: NA; CDR3 protein: CASSLPSGANVLTF; CDR3 DNA: TGCGCCAGCAGCCTTCCGTCTGGGGCCAACGTCCTGACTTTC
J gene: TRBJ2-3; V gene: TRBV28; D gene: TRBD1; clone size: few; CDR3 protein: CASRTGGADTQYF; CDR3 DNA: TGTGCCAGTAGGACAGGGGGCGCAGATACGCAGTATTTT
J gene: TRBJ2-7; V gene: TRBV7-2; D gene: NA; clone size: NA; CDR3 protein: CASSSPLSSYEQYF; CDR3 DNA: TGTGCCAGCAGCTCCCCCCTCTCCTCCTACGAGCAGTACTTC
J gene: TRBJ2-1; V gene: TRBV18; D gene: TRBD1; clone size: NA; CDR3 protein: CASSPGQGVNDEQFF; CDR3 DNA: TGTGCCAGCTCACCCGGACAGGGAGTTAACGATGAGCAGTTCTTC
J gene: TRBJ2-6; V gene: TRBV9; D gene: NA; clone size: few; CDR3 protein: CASSVGGSGANVLTF; CDR3 DNA: TGTGCCAGCAGCGTAGGAGGCTCTGGGGCCAACGTCCTGACTTTC
J gene: TRBJ2-1; V gene: TRBV7-3; D gene: TRBD2; clone size: few; CDR3 protein: CASSLASGTYNEQFF; CDR3 DNA: TGTGCCAGCAGCTTAGCTAGCGGGACTTACAATGAGCAGTTCTTC
J gene: TRBJ1-3; V gene: TRBV2; D gene: NA; clone size: NA; CDR3 protein: CASSEVGRNSGNTIYF; CDR3 DNA: TGTGCCAGCAGTGAAGTAGGCAGGAACTCTGGAAACACCATATATTTT
J gene: TRBJ1-1; V gene: TRBV4-2; D gene: NA; clone size: NA; CDR3 protein: CASSQDPGVDTEAFF; CDR3 DNA: TGTGCCAGCAGCCAAGACCCAGGGGTCGACACTGAAGCTTTCTTT
J gene: TRBJ2-1; V gene: TRBV30; D gene: NA; clone size: few; CDR3 protein: CAWSTNRGGDNEQFF; CDR3 DNA: TGTGCCTGGAGCACCAACCGAGGGGGGGACAATGAGCAGTTCTTC
J gene: TRBJ2-3; V gene: TRBV7-9; D gene: TRBD2; clone size: few; CDR3 protein: CASSGRPTDTQYF; CDR3 DNA: TGTGCCAGTAGCGGGAGGCCTACAGATACGCAGTATTTT
J gene: TRBJ2-2; V gene: TRBV9; D gene: NA; clone size: NA; CDR3 protein: CASSVEGRITGELFF; CDR3 DNA: TGTGCCAGCAGCGTAGAGGGGCGAATCACCGGGGAGCTGTTTTTT
J gene: TRBJ1-5; V gene: TRBV7-6; D gene: TRBD1; clone size: few; CDR3 protein: CASSRQGPFNQPQHF; CDR3 DNA: TGTGCCAGCAGCCGACAGGGGCCGTTCAATCAGCCCCAGCATTTT
J gene: TRBJ2-1; V gene: TRBV28; D gene: TRBD1; clone size: NA; CDR3 protein: CASTPGQGAYNEQFF; CDR3 DNA: TGTGCCAGCACCCCGGGACAGGGGGCTTACAATGAGCAGTTCTTC
J gene: TRBJ2-1; V gene: TRBV5-1; D gene: TRBD2; clone size: few; CDR3 protein: CASSAGLAGGHNEQFF; CDR3 DNA: TGCGCCAGCAGCGCGGGACTAGCGGGAGGGCACAATGAGCAGTTCTTC
J gene: TRBJ2-2; V gene: TRBV18; D gene: NA; clone size: NA; CDR3 protein: CASSQRGVDGELFF; CDR3 DNA: TGTGCCAGCTCACAACGCGGAGTAGACGGGGAGCTGTTTTTT
J gene: TRBJ2-7; V gene: TRBV5-1; D gene: NA; clone size: NA; CDR3 protein: CASSLVPGATYEQYF; CDR3 DNA: TGCGCCAGCAGCTTGGTTCCAGGTGCCACCTACGAGCAGTACTTC
J gene: TRBJ2-3; V gene: TRBV7-9; D gene: TRBD2; clone size: NA; CDR3 protein: CASSGARLAPDTQYF; CDR3 DNA: TGTGCCAGCAGCGGAGCTCGACTAGCGCCAGATACGCAGTATTTT
J gene: TRBJ2-1; V gene: TRBV30; D gene: NA; clone size: few; CDR3 protein: CAWTGLSNSYNEQFF; CDR3 DNA: TGTGCCTGGACCGGACTGAGTAACTCCTACAATGAGCAGTTCTTC
J gene: TRBJ2-5; V gene: TRBV7-9; D gene: TRBD1; clone size: NA; CDR3 protein: CASSLRTGQETQYF; CDR3 DNA: TGTGCCAGCAGCTTACGGACAGGGCAAGAGACCCAGTACTTC
J gene: TRBJ2-1; V gene: TRBV30; D gene: TRBD2; clone size: few; CDR3 protein: CAWSFTSGGAGNEQFF; CDR3 DNA: TGTGCCTGGAGTTTTACTAGCGGGGGGGCCGGCAATGAGCAGTTCTTC
J gene: TRBJ2-1; V gene: TRBV4-2; D gene: NA; clone size: few; CDR3 protein: CASSQARGSVSYNEQFF; CDR3 DNA: TGTGCCAGCAGCCAGGCTCGGGGGAGCGTCTCCTACAATGAGCAGTTCTTC
J gene: TRBJ2-7; V gene: TRBV7-9; D gene: TRBD2; clone size: few; CDR3 protein: CASSPRTSGRQSSYEQYF; CDR3 DNA: TGTGCCAGCAGCCCCCGGACTAGCGGGAGGCAGAGCTCCTACGAGCAGTACTTC
J gene: TRBJ2-3; V gene: TRBV2; D gene: NA; clone size: few; CDR3 protein: CASSVQGRTDTQYF; CDR3 DNA: TGTGCCAGCAGTGTTCAGGGCCGCACAGATACGCAGTATTTT
J gene: TRBJ1-1; V gene: TRBV28; D gene: TRBD1; clone size: few; CDR3 protein: CASRGTGQYREAFF; CDR3 DNA: TGTGCCAGCAGGGGGACAGGACAATATCGAGAAGCTTTCTTT